The T cell receptor (beta chain) described here comes from a study of cytomegalovirus exposure and HLA in healthy donors. As concerns this clone: Antigen specificity is unknown.

V was cut by 4 bases and J by 6 bases, with 16 bases left in between. The CDR3 is 14 amino acids. CDR1 SGHNT and CDR2 YYREEE come from the germline V gene (reference sequence). Findings and caveats of the study: For most TCR sequences rarity was the rule, although some public TCRs occurred in many donors.

This PCR relied on a set of 60 Vbeta primers and 13 Jbeta primers. As processed by the authors: As a later analysis found, there were 60 million to 90 million unique TCR beta chains, of which approximately 10 million were shared. Profiled with immunoSEQ multiplex PCR; TCRdb holds only in-frame clones, not every one. The DNA was the basis for D and trimming; V, J and clone size are from that table. The sample yields some 110,000 clones, about 70% seen once. The chain is built from TRBV5-4 and TRBJ1-2; D remains unclear. The clonotype originates from a man aged 30 to 45 in good health and CMV-seropositive. The sample consisted of PBMCs. CDR3 DNA: TGTGCCAGCAGCCGCATGGTGCTGCCGGATGGCTACACCTTC. It encodes CASSRMVLPDGYTF.